The table lists the clone carrying this TCR beta chain with a count of one. V gave up 1 base and J gave up 6 bases, with 12 bases separating them. Germline assignment: CDR1 LNHDA and CDR2 SQIVND (reference sequence). This CDR3 contains 15 residues. In the original processing: How many nucleated cells were present was estimated from reference gene primer amplification. This table comes from immunoSEQ multiplex PCR, and its TCRdb copy is limited to in-frame clones, with some not included. D and trimming come from the DNA, and the V and J calls and clone size come from that table. The data contain a few hundred thousand clones, approximately 86% of them seen just once; the ten biggest clones take up over 7.5%. This sample is part of a study of blood T cell repertoires in COVID-19.

The clonotype originates from a man aged 35 to 55 who had recovered from COVID-19. Sequenced material: peripheral blood. The V call is TRBV19, the J call TRBJ2-2; tentatively, D is TRBD1 (6 bases). Here the CDR3 reads CASSIGQVVAGELFF. CDR3 sequence (DNA): TGTGCCAGTAGTATAGGACAGGTAGTGGCCGGGGAGCTGTTTTTT.